The T cell receptor (beta chain) under discussion was sequenced for a study of regulatory T cells in long-lasting Graves disease. Study results and limitations: Samples came from peripheral blood alone, without thyroid tissue.

Of note for this clonotype: Its specificity is unknown.

The time point is: newly diagnosed GD, antithyroid drugs for less than 3 months. There was RNA extracted from PBMCs, and the TCR library was made from it. EDTA tubes held approximately 9 milliliters of peripheral blood from each patient. V shed 3 bases and J 2 bases; nucleotides not matched to a gene: 4. This CDR3 is built from 15 residues. Germline CDR1 and CDR2: DFQATT and SNEGSKA (reference sequence). The authors built TCR beta libraries using iRepertoire HTBI primers and Arm-PCR of CDR3 regions. TCRdb re-derived calls from the multiplex PCR reads in MiXCR, one entry per CDR3 protein. The sample comprises roughly 560,000 distinct CDR3 sequences, about 15% of which are singletons, and more than 20% rests with the top ten. This sample also appeared in a second study, on T cells in Graves' hyperthyroidism and ophthalmopathy. That study reports: Graves' hyperthyroidism was deemed stable given no ophthalmopathy progression within 18 months.

The starting material was peripheral blood mononuclear cells (PBMCs), obtained at new diagnosis, from a patient treated with antithyroid drugs. The sequence was obtained from a woman aged 40 to 65 with Graves disease. The chain uses TRBV20-1 and TRBJ2-1; 10 positions match TRBD2. The CDR3 DNA sequence: TGCAGTGCTAGCCTAGCGGGAGCCCCCTACAATGAGCAGTTCTTC. Its protein product is CSASLAGAPYNEQFF.